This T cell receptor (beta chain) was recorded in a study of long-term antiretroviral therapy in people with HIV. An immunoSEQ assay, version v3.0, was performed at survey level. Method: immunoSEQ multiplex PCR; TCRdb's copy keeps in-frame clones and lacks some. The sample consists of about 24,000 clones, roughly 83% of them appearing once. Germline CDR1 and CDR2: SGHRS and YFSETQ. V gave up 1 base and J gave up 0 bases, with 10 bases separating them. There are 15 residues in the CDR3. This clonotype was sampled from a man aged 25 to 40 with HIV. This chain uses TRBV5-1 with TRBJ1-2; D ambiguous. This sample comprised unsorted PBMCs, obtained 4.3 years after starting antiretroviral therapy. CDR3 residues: CASSLKGTANYGYTF. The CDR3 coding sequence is TGCGCCAGCAGCTTGAAGGGAACAGCTAACTATGGCTACACCTTC.